Below are 20 T cell receptor beta chains sequenced from a single sample in a study of radiotherapy plus CTLA-4 blockade in lung cancer. Some clones are missing from TCRdb's copy, which holds only in-frame ones; the method was immunoSEQ multiplex PCR. Here the sample spans some 94,000 clones, roughly 85% being singletons. The sample here was peripheral blood, taken from a patient treated with radiotherapy plus ipilimumab. The receptor source for this set is a human donor with non-small cell lung cancer that progressed on radiotherapy plus ipilimumab.

The chain joins TRBV5-6 to TRBJ2-3; D perhaps matches TRBD2 (5 bases). V was pared by 2 bases and J by 4 bases, with 11 bases between. The CDR3 is made up of 14 amino acids. CDR1 and CDR2 from the germline V gene are SGHDT and YYEEEE. The CDR3 DNA follows: TGTGCCAGCAGCTTAAGAGGGATCCCAGATACGCAGTATTTT. Protein sequence: CASSLRGIPDTQYF.

The V call is TRBV5-4, the J call TRBJ1-1; D not resolved. Germline CDR1 and CDR2: SGHNT and YYREEE (reference sequence). The CDR3 is 14 amino acids. Trimming removed 4 bases from V and 5 bases from J, with 15 bases in between. The CDR3 loop is CASSPPIAGTEAFF. CDR3 bases: TGTGCCAGCAGCCCACCTATTGCCGGGACTGAAGCTTTCTTT. Variable domain in full (rest from reference TRBV5-4 and TRBJ1-1): ETGVTQSPTHLIKTRGQQVTLRCSSQSGHNTVSWYQQALGQGPQFIFQYYREEENGRGNFPPRFSGLQFPNYSSELNVNALELDDSALYLCASSPPIAGTEAFFGQGTRLTVV.

Only a few counts were recorded for this clone. The J gene is TRBJ2-1, the V gene TRBV7-3; D is unresolved. Trimming shortened V by 8 bases and J by 5 bases, and 7 bases separated the two germline ends. CDR1 is SGHTA, CDR2 FQGTGA, per germline. The CDR3 has 11 amino acids. This CDR3 is CASGENNEQFF. The CDR3 DNA reads as TGTGCCAGCGGTGAGAACAATGAGCAGTTCTTC.

The chain carries TRBV5-1 and TRBJ1-4; 7 bases line up with TRBD1. The CDR3 contains 16 residues. The ends lost 3 bases at V and 0 bases at J; junction bases unmatched: 5. Germline-derived CDR1 and CDR2 are SGHRS and YFSETQ. The chain's CDR3 is CASSSGGQATNEKLFF. The CDR3 nucleotides are TGCGCCAGCAGCTCAGGAGGACAGGCAACTAATGAAAAACTGTTTTTT.

The chain combines TRBV7-9 with TRBJ2-1; TRBD2 matches 9 bases. The CDR3 length is 15 residues. The germline CDR1 and CDR2 sequences are SEHNR and FQNEAQ (reference sequence). With V trimmed by 8 bases and J by 9 bases, 14 bases remained unmatched. The CDR3 is CASLPMREGIGEQFF. The CDR3 bases are TGTGCCAGCCTCCCAATGCGGGAGGGCATAGGTGAGCAGTTCTTC.

This clone has more than one count but fewer than ten. The chain employs TRBV9 and TRBJ2-5, with D possibly called TRBD1 or TRBD2 (6 bases each). The CDR3 runs to 14 residues. V was clipped by 0 bases and J by 7 bases, with 13 bases between them. CDR1 and CDR2 (germline): SGDLS, YYNGEE. CDR3 in amino acids: CASSVEGGRGTQYF. The CDR3 DNA reads TGTGCCAGCAGCGTAGAGGGGGGACGGGGGACCCAGTACTTC. Full variable domain (remainder filled in from reference TRBV9 and TRBJ2-5): DSGVTQTPKHLITATGQRVTLRCSPRSGDLSVYWYQQSLDQGLQFLIQYYNGEERAKGNILERFSAQQFPDLHSELNLSSLELGDSALYFCASSVEGGRGTQYFGPGTRLLVL.

This chain connects TRBV5-1 to TRBJ2-7, with 15 bases that match TRBD2. Germline V lookup: CDR1 SGHRS, CDR2 YFSETQ. The CDR3 consists of 15 residues. Trimming took 4 bases from V and 4 from J; bases not matched to a gene: 3. The CDR3 sequence is CASSLGLAGGYEQYV. The CDR3 nucleotides are TGCGCCAGCAGCCTGGGACTAGCGGGGGGATACGAGCAGTACGTC.

The chain combines TRBV11-2 with TRBJ1-2; 10 bases align to TRBD1. There are 14 residues in the CDR3. The J segment lost 7 bases and the V segment lost 2 bases, leaving 4 bases of the junction unmatched. Germline CDR1 and CDR2: SGHAT and FQNNGV. The chain's CDR3 is CASSLTDRGLGYTF. CDR3 nucleotides: TGTGCCAGCAGCTTAACTGACAGGGGGCTTGGCTACACCTTC.

CDR3 in amino acids: CASSPSGGLETETQYF. The CDR3 DNA is TGTGCCAGTAGCCCCTCAGGGGGCCTTGAAACAGAGACCCAGTACTTC. The genes are TRBV19 and TRBJ2-5; 8 positions match TRBD1. V lost 6 bases, J lost 4 bases, and 13 bases stayed unmatched. Germline V gene lookup returns CDR1 LNHDA and CDR2 SQIVND (reference sequence). The CDR3 extends over 16 amino acids. The full variable domain, with the rest looked up from reference TRBV19 and TRBJ2-5, is DGGITQSPKYLFRKEGQNVTLSCEQNLNHDAMYWYRQDPGQGLRLIYYSQIVNDFQKGDIAEGYSVSREKKESFPLTVTSAQKNPTAFYLCASSPSGGLETETQYFGPGTRLLVL.

The rearrangement uses TRBV21-1 and TRBJ1-5; the D call of TRBD1 is as the table states it, not checked on the DNA. TRBV21-1 is a listed pseudogene. There are 16 residues in the CDR3. CDR3 sequence reads: CASSPRTLYSNQPQHF. Here the CDR3 DNA reads TGTGCCAGCAGCCCGAGGACACTTTATAGCAATCAGCCCCAGCATTTT.

This clone was observed a single time. The V and J genes are TRBV29-1 and TRBJ2-1, with a weak D call TRBD1 (5 bases). This CDR3 region has 13 residues. Germline V gives CDR1 SQVTM, CDR2 ANQGSEA. With 2 bases removed from V and 12 bases from J, the gap between germline ends came to 17 bases. CDR3 coding DNA: TGCAGCGTTGAACCCGACAGAATTCCAGGGCAGTTCTTC. It encodes CSVEPDRIPGQFF.

The genes are TRBV7-9 and TRBJ2-7, with no clear D. This CDR3 comprises 12 residues. The germline V and J ends were trimmed by 6 bases and 0 bases, with 6 bases remaining between them. Per germline, CDR1 SEHNR and CDR2 FQNEAQ (reference sequence). The CDR3 reads CASSLSSYEQYF. The CDR3 DNA sequence: TGTGCCAGCAGTCTCTCCTCCTACGAGCAGTACTTC.

V gene TRBV5-1 combines with J gene TRBJ2-3; D unresolved. V lost 1 base to trimming and J lost 10 bases, with 13 bases between them. CDR3 length equals 13 residues. Per germline, CDR1 SGHRS and CDR2 YFSETQ. The CDR3 region is CASSLTGQQSQYF. CDR3 DNA sequence: TGCGCCAGCAGCTTGACGGGTCAGCAATCGCAGTATTTT.

This clone was picked up one time. The chain is built from TRBV28 and TRBJ1-5; TRBD1 matches 7 bases. Unmatched junction bases numbered 7, after V lost 2 bases and J lost 9 bases. In germline, CDR1 is MDHEN, CDR2 SYDVKM. The CDR3 contains 14 residues. The CDR3 bases are TGTGCCAGCAGTTTAGACAGGGCTATCACGCCCCAGCATTTT. Amino acid sequence: CASSLDRAITPQHF.

V and J are TRBV11-3 and TRBJ2-5; D may correspond to TRBD1 or TRBD2 (6 bases each). The CDR3 runs to 13 residues. The germline V and J ends were trimmed by 5 bases and 5 bases, with 12 bases remaining between them. Germline CDR1 and CDR2: SGHNT and YENEEA. DNA for the CDR3: TGTGCCAGCAGCCCCGGAGGGGGGGAGACCCAGTACTTC. It codes for CASSPGGGETQYF. The complete variable domain, with remaining parts taken from reference TRBV11-3 and TRBJ2-5, reads EAGVVQSPRYKIIEKKQPVAFWCNPISGHNTLYWYLQNLGQGPELLIRYENEEAVDDSQLPKDRFSAERLKGVDSTLKIQPAELGDSAVYLCASSPGGGETQYFGPGTRLLVL.

The J gene is TRBJ2-2, the V gene TRBV14; a weak D match, TRBD1 (6 bases). CDR1 is SGHDN and CDR2 is FVKESK in the germline V gene. Trimming took 1 base from V and 1 from J, leaving 13 bases between them. The CDR3 spans 17 residues. CDR3 residues: CASSQGLGAKNTGELFF. The CDR3 DNA reads TGTGCCAGCAGCCAAGGATTGGGGGCTAAGAACACCGGGGAGCTGTTTTTT.

This clone was seen once. J is TRBJ1-2 and V is TRBV7-2, with D maybe TRBD1 (5 bases). The V end was cut by 3 bases, the J end by 6 bases, with 14 bases between. Germline lookup yields CDR1 SGHTA and CDR2 FQGNSA. The CDR3 covers 14 residues. Written as DNA, the CDR3 is TGTGCCAGCAGCTTGAACCGGGACCCCCATGGCTACACCTTC. Translation gives CASSLNRDPHGYTF.

CDR3 DNA: TGTGCCTGGAGTGGGAGCGGGAGGTCCTACAATGAGCAGTTCTTC. Its protein product is CAWSGSGRSYNEQFF. The rearrangement links TRBV30 to TRBJ2-1; 9 bases map to TRBD2. The CDR3 runs to 15 residues. After removal of 1 base from V and 1 base from J, the junction contained 2 bases not matched to a gene. Germline-derived CDR1 and CDR2 are GTSNPN and SVGIG (reference sequence).

The V and J genes are TRBV11-2 and TRBJ2-3; 7 bases line up with TRBD1. Unmatched junction bases numbered 14, after V lost 2 bases and J lost 3 bases. Germline-derived CDR1 and CDR2 are SGHAT and FQNNGV. This CDR3 has 18 amino acids. CDR3 residues: CASSLYLVAGGTTDTQYF. CDR3 in DNA: TGTGCCAGCAGCTTATACTTGGTGGCAGGGGGTACTACAGATACGCAGTATTTT.

This sequence joins TRBV7-9 and TRBJ2-5; 8 bases are a match to TRBD1. The CDR3 is made up of 13 amino acids. The germline CDR1 and CDR2 sequences are SEHNR and FQNEAQ (reference sequence). Germline trimming cut 7 bases from V and 5 bases from J; bases unmatched to any gene: 6. The chain's CDR3 is CASIRGQGETQYF. CDR3 DNA: TGTGCCAGCATCCGAGGACAGGGCGAGACCCAGTACTTC.